This TCR beta chain is from a study of cytomegalovirus exposure and HLA in healthy donors. In the study overall: As released early, the data held about 85 million unique TCRs from HLA-typed donors. General study results and limits: Some highly shared sequence variants likely arose as a pipeline artifact.

With 60 Vbeta and 13 Jbeta primers, the PCR was carried out. Sequencing used immunoSEQ multiplex PCR; TCRdb keeps in-frame clones, though not all of them. The sample records tens of thousands of clones, 72% being singletons. In the case of this clone: The antigen remains undetermined.

Sequenced input: PBMCs. The sequence derives from a man aged 25 to 40 in good health and CMV-seronegative.

CDR3 nucleotides: TGTGCCAGCAGCCCACAGGGGGCGCGTTTCCAAGAGACCCAGTACTTC. It specifies CASSPQGARFQETQYF. The genes are TRBV11-2 and TRBJ2-5; 9 nucleotides align to TRBD1. J was trimmed by 1 base and V by 5 bases; bases with no gene match: 8. This CDR3 comprises 16 residues. Germline V lookup: CDR1 SGHAT, CDR2 FQNNGV.